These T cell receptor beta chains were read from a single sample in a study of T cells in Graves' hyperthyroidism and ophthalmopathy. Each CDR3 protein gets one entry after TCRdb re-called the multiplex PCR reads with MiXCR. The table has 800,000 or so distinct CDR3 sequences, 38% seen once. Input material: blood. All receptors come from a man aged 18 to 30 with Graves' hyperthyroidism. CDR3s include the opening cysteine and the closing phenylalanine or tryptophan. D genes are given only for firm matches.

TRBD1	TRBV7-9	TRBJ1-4	CASSSAGTGIEKLFF
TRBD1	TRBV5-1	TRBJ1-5	CASSWTGTGYRQPQHF
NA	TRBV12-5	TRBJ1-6	CASGFGDSPLHF
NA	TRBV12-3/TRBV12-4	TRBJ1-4	CASSGSLNEKLFF
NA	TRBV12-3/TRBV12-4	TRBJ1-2	CASNYGTVANYGYTF
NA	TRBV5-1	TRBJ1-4	CASRPQTEGEKLFF
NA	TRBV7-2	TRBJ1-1	CASSKFRGPDTEAFF
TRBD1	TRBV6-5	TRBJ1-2	CASSTTGVGYTF
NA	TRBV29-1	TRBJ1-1	CSGRLDTEAFF
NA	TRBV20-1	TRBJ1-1	CSARDPGGPTNTEAFF
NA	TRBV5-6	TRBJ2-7	CASSFGAEPREQYF
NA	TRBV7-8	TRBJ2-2	CASSVTGTLDTGELVF
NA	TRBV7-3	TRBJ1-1	CASSLTGEPTEAFF
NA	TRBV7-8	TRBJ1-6	CASSQESGVPYNSPLHF
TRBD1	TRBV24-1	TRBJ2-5	CATSDLRQGLETQYF
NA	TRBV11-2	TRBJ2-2	CASSLVQGTNTGELFF
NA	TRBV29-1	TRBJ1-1	CSAPGLPWGTEAFF
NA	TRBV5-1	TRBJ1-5	CASSQSGANNQPQHF
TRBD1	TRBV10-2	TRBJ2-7	CASKVGQGISYEQYF
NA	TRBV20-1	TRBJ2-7	CSASPTVPYEQYF